This TCR beta chain was obtained from a study of cytomegalovirus exposure and HLA in healthy donors. CDR1 SGHTA and CDR2 FQGTGA come from the germline V gene. V was pared by 2 bases and J by 3 bases, with 18 bases between. CDR3 size: 17 residues. The study ran its PCR with 60 Vbeta and 13 Jbeta primers. Measured with immunoSEQ multiplex PCR; TCRdb has only the in-frame clones, and not every one. In the table there are 80,000 to 100,000 clones, 81% of which are singletons. This clone has only one observation. The clonotype comes from a human donor in good health. The chain carries TRBV7-3 and TRBJ2-3, with D uncertain. The sequenced sample was PBMCs. The CDR3 protein is CASSLSLVGTLTDTQYF. Written as DNA, the CDR3 is TGTGCCAGCAGCTTATCTCTGGTTGGCACCCTGACAGATACGCAGTATTTT.